This T cell receptor (beta chain) was sequenced during a study of blood T cell repertoires in COVID-19. V lost 3 bases and J 5 bases, leaving 13 bases between the germline ends. The CDR3 runs to 14 residues. Germline CDR1 reads LNHDA; CDR2 reads SQIVND (reference sequence). Using immunoSEQ multiplex PCR, the repertoire was profiled, and TCRdb retains in-frame clones only, with some absent. The sample includes about 250,000 clones, just over 85% seen only once; the top ten take around 15%. This clonotype originated in a man in his late teens or twenties who had recovered from COVID-19. The chain is built from TRBV19 and TRBJ1-1; D ambiguous. Sequenced input: PBMCs or T cells enriched from blood (not recorded which). The CDR3, as DNA: TGTGCCAGTAGTATCGGGATCGGTGGGACTGAAGCTTTCTTT. Translating gives CASSIGIGGTEAFF.